This T cell receptor (beta chain) was retrieved from a study of blood T cell repertoires in COVID-19. Profiled with immunoSEQ multiplex PCR; TCRdb holds only in-frame clones, not every one. The sample contains a few hundred thousand clones, around 90% of which appear only once. Symptom resolution, clearance, or two negative PCRs marked donors in Cohort 3 as recovered. Germline V CDR1 and CDR2: MDHEN, SYDVKM. V was pared by 4 bases and J by 6 bases, with 11 bases of the junction left unmatched. The length of the CDR3 is 16 residues. This receptor was obtained from a woman between 25 and 40 years old who had recovered from COVID-19. The chain carries TRBV28 and TRBJ1-1; 10 positions agree with TRBD1. The sample consisted of PBMCs or T cells enriched from blood (not recorded which). The CDR3 sequence: CASSSASGTGDPEAFF. CDR3 nucleotide sequence: TGTGCCAGCAGTTCGGCCTCCGGGACAGGGGATCCTGAAGCTTTCTTT.